Below are 27 T cell receptor beta chains sequenced from a single sample in a study of T cell repertoires in cytomegalovirus infection. TCRdb reanalysed the reads using MiXCR and keeps one entry per CDR3 protein. This sample carries approximately 100,000 distinct CDR3 sequences, 20% to 30% of them seen once, and the ten largest clones take about 39%. Sequencing was done on a sample of CD8+ T cells from PBMCs. These receptor sequences come from a human donor in good health (CMV status not recorded). Some clones in this sample may be carry-over from other donors' samples.

This clonotype showed up just a few times. V gene TRBV12-3 or TRBV12-4 combines with J gene TRBJ1-5; D is unclear. This CDR3 is built from 12 residues. The V end lost 1 base, the J end lost 3 bases, and 1 base lay between the germline ends. The CDR3 protein is CASSLVNQPQHF. CDR3 coding DNA: TGTGCCAGCAGTTTAGTCAATCAGCCCCAGCATTTT.

This clonotype was observed at least ten times. V usage is TRBV7-2 and J usage is TRBJ2-3; TRBD2 aligns across 11 bases. Germline trimming cut 2 bases from V and 6 bases from J; bases unmatched to any gene: 7. Germline-derived CDR1 and CDR2 are SGHTA and FQGNSA. The CDR3 is made up of 16 amino acids. Written as DNA, the CDR3 is TGTGCCAGCAGCTTAAGACTAGCGGGACTTCCGGATACGCAGTATTTT. As protein: CASSLRLAGLPDTQYF.

This clonotype was found a few times. This chain joins TRBV30 and TRBJ1-2, with 7 bases matching TRBD1. The CDR3 is 14 residues long. Germline loops: CDR1 GTSNPN, CDR2 SVGIG (reference sequence). V lost 0 bases to trimming and J lost 8 bases; unmatched junction nucleotides: 9. This CDR3 is CAWSVPGQFSGYTF. CDR3 bases: TGTGCCTGGAGTGTCCCGGGACAGTTTTCGGGCTACACCTTC.

This chain connects TRBV20-1 to TRBJ2-1, with D unclear. Trimming took 3 bases from V and 6 from J, leaving 6 bases between them. The length of the CDR3 is 11 residues. In germline, CDR1 is DFQATT, CDR2 SNEGSKA (reference sequence). The CDR3 protein is CSAREINEQFF. CDR3 DNA: TGCAGTGCTAGGGAAATCAATGAGCAGTTCTTC.

This clonotype was observed many times. This chain links TRBV12-5 with TRBJ2-1, with D possibly matching TRBD1 (5 bases). V lost 7 bases and J lost 1, with 14 bases in between. The CDR3 sequence is 15 residues long. Germline V gives CDR1 LGHNT, CDR2 FRNRAP. The CDR3 region has the DNA TGTGCTAGTGCTCAGGAAGGGGCTTCCTACAATGAGCAGTTCTTC. This encodes CASAQEGASYNEQFF.

The rearrangement joins TRBV27 to TRBJ2-3, with 8 bases fitting TRBD1. Germline V gives CDR1 MNHEY, CDR2 SMNVEV (reference sequence). Unmatched junction bases numbered 5, after V lost 3 bases and J lost 0 bases. The CDR3 runs to 16 residues. The CDR3 DNA follows: TGTGCCAGCAGTTTCCTCGGACAGGGTAGCACAGATACGCAGTATTTT. Translation gives CASSFLGQGSTDTQYF.

V gene TRBV7-9 combines with J gene TRBJ1-4; 9 bases are shared with TRBD1. The CDR3 consists of 16 residues. V gave up 4 bases and J gave up 6 bases; unmatched junction bases: 9. Germline V lookup: CDR1 SEHNR, CDR2 FQNEAQ (reference sequence). In DNA form, the CDR3 reads TGTGCCAGCAGCTCAACCCGGGACAGGGTAGATGAAAAACTGTTTTTT. It yields the protein CASSSTRDRVDEKLFF.

This clonotype was observed a few times. This chain connects TRBV7-2 to TRBJ2-7; D uncertain. The V and J ends lost 5 bases and 4 bases respectively, with 6 bases between them. There are 11 residues in the CDR3. Germline values: CDR1 SGHTA, CDR2 FQGNSA. The CDR3 spells CASSTTYEQYF. CDR3 coding DNA: TGTGCCAGCAGCACCACATACGAGCAGTACTTC.

Written as DNA, the CDR3 is TGTGCCAGCAGCTGGGACAGGAACCCGGGGTCCTACAATGAGCAGTTCTTC. It codes for CASSWDRNPGSYNEQFF. This rearrangement joins TRBV7-9 to TRBJ2-1, with 8 bases that match TRBD1. Trimming removed 4 bases from V and 1 base from J; junction bases left unmatched: 9. The CDR3 contains 17 residues. CDR1 is SEHNR, CDR2 FQNEAQ, per germline (reference sequence).

This clonotype was detected a few times. The chain couples TRBV28 to TRBJ1-6; TRBD1 might be the D (5 bases). Trimming took 3 bases from V and 5 from J, leaving 8 bases between them. Per the germline V gene, CDR1 is MDHEN and CDR2 is SYDVKM. The CDR3 consists of 14 residues. The CDR3 loop is CASSLLQDNSPLHF. In nucleotides, the CDR3 is TGTGCCAGCAGTTTGTTACAGGATAATTCACCCCTCCACTTT.

The chain recombines TRBV12-3 or TRBV12-4 with TRBJ2-5, with 7 bases identical to TRBD1. The V and J ends lost 6 bases and 2 bases, in that order; junction bases with no gene match: 6. The CDR3 has 14 amino acids. In DNA form, the CDR3 reads TGTGCCAGCAGCGCCAGGGGGACACAAGAGACCCAGTACTTC. Encoded protein: CASSARGTQETQYF.

The V and J genes are TRBV6-6 and TRBJ2-5; TRBD2 aligns across 13 bases. Looked up from germline, CDR1 is MNHNY and CDR2 is SVGAGI (reference sequence). The V and J ends lost 4 bases and 4 bases, in that order; junction bases with no gene match: 6. The length of the CDR3 is 16 residues. DNA of the CDR3: TGTGCCAGCAGTTCGCCAACTAGCGGGGGGGCAGAGACCCAGTACTTC. Its translation is CASSSPTSGGAETQYF.

This clonotype appeared a few times. The rearrangement uses TRBV2 and TRBJ1-1, with 7 nucleotides matching TRBD1. Trimming took 3 bases from V and 4 from J; bases not matched to a gene: 11. Germline CDR1 reads SNHLY; CDR2 reads FYNNEI. The length of the CDR3 is 16 residues. In DNA form, the CDR3 reads TGTGCCAGCAGTGAGGGAACAGGGGCGCGGGGCACTGAAGCTTTCTTT. It is translated as CASSEGTGARGTEAFF. Looking up the rest from reference TRBV2 and TRBJ1-1 gives the full variable domain: EPEVTQTPSHQVTQMGQEVILRCVPISNHLYFYWYRQILGQKVEFLVSFYNNEISEKSEIFDDQFSVERPDGSNFTLKIRSTKLEDSAMYFCASSEGTGARGTEAFFGQGTRLTVV.

On this clonotype: A much larger clone lies a single base off, so this may be a read error. This sequence joins TRBV7-9 and TRBJ2-1; TRBD2 matches at 7 bases. The germline V gene encodes CDR1 SEHNR and CDR2 FQNEAQ (reference sequence). This CDR3 contains 12 residues. For the CDR3, the DNA is TGTGCCAGCAGACCTAGCGGACTTGGGCAGCTCTTC. This encodes CASRPSGLGQLF. The whole variable domain, remainder taken from reference TRBV7-9 and TRBJ2-1, is DTGVSQNPRHKITKRGQNVTFRCDPISEHNRLYWYRQTLGQGPEFLTYFQNEAQLEKSRLLSDRFSAERPKGSFSTLEIQRTEQGDSAMYLCASRPSGLGQLFGPGTRLTVL.

V gene TRBV12-5 combines with J gene TRBJ1-1, with D perhaps TRBD1 (6 bases). Germline-derived CDR1 and CDR2 are LGHNT and FRNRAP. Trimming removed 0 bases at V and 6 bases at J, with 17 bases between. The CDR3 is 16 residues long. The CDR3, as DNA: TGTGCTAGTGGTTTGGTCGGCCTGGGGGCGACTTCTGAAGCTTTCTTT. Encoded protein: CASGLVGLGATSEAFF.

A few counts support this clonotype. The CDR3 here is CASSLDGSGYQPQHF. The CDR3 DNA reads as TGTGCCAGCAGCTTAGACGGCTCGGGCTATCAGCCCCAGCATTTT. V usage is TRBV11-2 and J usage is TRBJ1-5; no definite D call. The CDR3 runs 15 residues. Germline CDR1 SGHAT, CDR2 FQNNGV. Trimming removed 0 bases from V and 5 bases from J, with 11 bases in between.

The rearrangement uses TRBV25-1 and TRBJ1-1, with D unresolved. V lost 4 bases and J lost 7, with 13 bases in between. Germline loops: CDR1 MGHDK, CDR2 SYGVNS. The length of the CDR3 is 13 residues. Written as DNA, the CDR3 is TGTGCCAGCAGTGTATTTGCGGAGGATGAAGCTTTCTTT. Protein product: CASSVFAEDEAFF.

This clonotype was seen only a few times. The V gene is TRBV5-5, the J gene TRBJ2-7; D gene ambiguous. V dropped 0 bases and J dropped 3 bases, with 7 bases sitting between them. Germline V gene data show CDR1 as SGHKS and CDR2 as YYEKEE (reference sequence). The CDR3 is made up of 13 amino acids. The CDR3: CASSLGSNYEQYF. DNA for the CDR3: TGTGCCAGCAGCTTGGGGTCCAACTACGAGCAGTACTTC.

The chain carries TRBV18 and TRBJ2-1; D is unclear. The ends were cut back, 0 bases at V and 7 bases at J, with 4 bases in the middle. This CDR3 has 12 amino acids. The germline gives CDR1 KGHSH, CDR2 LQKENI. CDR3 loop: CASSPPMNEQFF. In DNA form, the CDR3 reads TGTGCCAGCTCACCACCGATGAATGAGCAGTTCTTC.

In its sample, this clonotype was seen a few times. CDR3 DNA: TGTGCCAGCAGCTTAGTAGTGGAAGAGACCCAGTACTTC. Its protein product is CASSLVVEETQYF. The rearrangement uses TRBV7-9 and TRBJ2-5, with D hard to call. This CDR3 contains 13 residues. CDR1 SEHNR and CDR2 FQNEAQ come from the germline V gene (reference sequence). The V gene lost 1 base and the J gene lost 3 bases, with 6 bases spanning the gap.

The genes are TRBV25-1 and TRBJ1-5; no firm D call. Germline assignment: CDR1 MGHDK and CDR2 SYGVNS. The CDR3 runs to 14 residues. Deletions cut 2 bases from V and 2 bases from J, with 7 bases between. In DNA form, the CDR3 reads TGTGCCAGCAGTGAAGTTGGGGGCAATCAGCCCCAGCATTTT. It yields the protein CASSEVGGNQPQHF.

This clonotype occurred a few times. The V and J genes are TRBV6-2 or TRBV6-3 and TRBJ2-1; 14 positions agree with TRBD2. Trimming cost V 2 bases and J 0 bases; bases outside gene matches: 6. The germline V gene encodes CDR1 MNHEY and CDR2 SVGEGT. CDR3 length: 19 amino acids. DNA of the CDR3: TGTGCCAGCAGTTACCCGACTAGCGGGAGGGCTTACTCCTACAATGAGCAGTTCTTC. Translation: CASSYPTSGRAYSYNEQFF.

The CDR3 loop is CASSMFSGRTIGDEQFF. The CDR3 region has the DNA TGTGCCAGTAGTATGTTCAGCGGGAGAACCATAGGGGATGAGCAGTTCTTC. V and J are TRBV19 and TRBJ2-1; TRBD2 aligns across 8 bases. The CDR3 consists of 17 residues. Germline V gene data show CDR1 as LNHDA and CDR2 as SQIVND (reference sequence). V dropped 3 bases and J dropped 8; count of bases not matched to a gene: 15.

This clonotype was counted at least ten times. V usage is TRBV7-9 and J usage is TRBJ1-5, with D maybe TRBD1 (5 bases). This CDR3 is built from 14 residues. V was pared by 1 base and J by 6 bases, with 10 bases between. The V gene's germline CDR1 is SEHNR and CDR2 FQNEAQ (reference sequence). CDR3 protein: CASSLGVGTQPQHF. CDR3 in DNA: TGTGCCAGCAGCTTAGGGGTAGGGACTCAGCCCCAGCATTTT.

The rearrangement joins TRBV5-3 to TRBJ2-2; either TRBD1 or TRBD2 may supply D (5 bases each). TRBV5-3 qualifies as an ORF whose function is uncertain. CDR3 length: 15 residues. V was shortened by 1 base and J by 4 bases, with 11 bases between the two germline ends. CDR3 sequence: CARSLSEGPTGELFF. In nucleotides, the CDR3 is TGTGCCAGAAGCTTGTCTGAGGGACCCACCGGGGAGCTGTTTTTT.

J is TRBJ1-2 and V is TRBV28, with 9 nucleotides matching TRBD1. Trimming at V came to 7 bases and at J to 5 bases, leaving 20 bases not matched to a gene. CDR3 length: 18 amino acids. Germline CDR1 is MDHEN and CDR2 is SYDVKM. The CDR3 protein is CASNWGQGGPGLGYGYTF. CDR3 nucleotide sequence: TGTGCCAGCAACTGGGGACAGGGAGGGCCGGGATTGGGGTATGGCTACACCTTC.

V usage is TRBV6-8 and J usage is TRBJ2-7; 9 positions agree with TRBD1. Looked up from germline, CDR1 is MNHGY and CDR2 is SAAAGT. The junction had 8 bases not matched to a gene; V was cut back by 5 bases and J by 3 bases. This CDR3 is built from 15 residues. The CDR3 spells CASSGLRDRVYEQYF. In DNA, the CDR3 is TGTGCCAGCAGTGGACTCCGGGACAGGGTCTACGAGCAGTACTTC.